The 2 T cell receptor beta chains given below trace back to one sample, sequenced in a study of blood T cell repertoires in COVID-19. Sequencing used immunoSEQ multiplex PCR; TCRdb keeps in-frame clones, though not all of them. The profile shows over 100,000 clones, 55% to 75% of them singletons. Sequenced: peripheral blood. These receptor sequences come from a woman aged 70 to 79 with acute or convalescent COVID-19.

On this clone: A junction boundary mismatches the germline segment, possibly from a read error. This chain connects TRBV29-1 to TRBJ1-1, with D perhaps matching TRBD1 (5 bases). The CDR3 spans 11 residues. Germline CDR1 SQVTM, CDR2 ANQGSEA. The CDR3 nucleotides are TGTCAGGCGGGGCTGCACACTGAAGCTTTCTTT. This encodes CQAGLHTEAFF. Full variable domain (rest looked up from reference TRBV29-1 and TRBJ1-1): SAVISQKPSRDICQRGTSLTIQCQVDSQVTMMFWYRQQPGQSLTLIATANQGSEATYESGFVIDKFPISRPNLTFSTLTVSNMSPEDSSIYLCQAGLHTEAFFGQGTRLTVV.

This clone has only one observation. The chain couples TRBV3-1 (or the pseudogene TRBV3-2) to TRBJ2-7, with 10 bases aligning to TRBD2. Germline-derived CDR1 and CDR2 are LGHDT and YNNKEL (reference sequence). J was trimmed by 7 bases and V by 0 bases; bases with no gene match: 9. The CDR3 runs 16 residues. CDR3 bases: TGTGCCAGCAGCCAAGATCAGGCTAGCGGGAGTTGGGAGCAGTACTTC. The encoded protein is CASSQDQASGSWEQYF.